The source of this T cell receptor beta chain is a study of CD8 T cells in Susac syndrome. TCR beta sequencing was performed on blood CD8+ and CD4+ T cells. Patients with Susac syndrome met the recently defined diagnostic criteria for definite or probable disease. Purification of the CD8+ and CD4+ T cells relied on negative isolation, and TEMRA cells underwent FACS enrichment. An amount of RNA that ranged from roughly 0.5 to 1 ug was reverse transcribed with random hexamers. A single record per CDR3 protein comes from TCRdb applying MiXCR to the immunoSEQ multiplex PCR reads. The table includes some 200,000 distinct CDR3 sequences, approximately 96% detected once. This sequence originates from a human donor with Susac syndrome. Specimen: CD4+ T cells from PBMCs.

Here the CDR3 DNA reads TGTGCCAGCAGCCTGGACAGGGGGGATGGCTACACCTTC. This translates into CASSLDRGDGYTF. This chain links TRBV28 with TRBJ1-2; 10 positions match TRBD1. Germline assignment: CDR1 MDHEN and CDR2 SYDVKM. The V gene end was trimmed by 6 bases and the J gene end by 6 bases; junction bases not matched to a gene: 4. CDR3 length: 13 residues.